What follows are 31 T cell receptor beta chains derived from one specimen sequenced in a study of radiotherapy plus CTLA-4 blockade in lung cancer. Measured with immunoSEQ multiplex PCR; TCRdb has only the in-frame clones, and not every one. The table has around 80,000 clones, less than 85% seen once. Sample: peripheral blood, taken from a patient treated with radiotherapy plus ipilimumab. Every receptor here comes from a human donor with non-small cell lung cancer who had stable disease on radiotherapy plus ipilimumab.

The CDR3 sequence is CASSYRDRLNSPLHF. The CDR3 DNA is TGTGCCAGCAGTTACCGGGACAGGCTTAATTCACCCCTCCACTTT. The chain recombines TRBV28 with TRBJ1-6; 8 bases line up with TRBD1. The V segment lost 4 bases and the J segment 6 bases; nucleotides outside the gene matches: 5. Germline assignment: CDR1 MDHEN and CDR2 SYDVKM. The CDR3 is made up of 15 amino acids.

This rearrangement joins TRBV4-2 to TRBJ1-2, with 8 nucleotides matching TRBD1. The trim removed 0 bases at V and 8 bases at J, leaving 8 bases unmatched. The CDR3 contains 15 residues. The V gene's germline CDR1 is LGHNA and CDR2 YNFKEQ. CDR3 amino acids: CASSQEDTGGDGYTF. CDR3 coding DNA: TGTGCCAGCAGCCAAGAAGACACAGGGGGAGACGGCTACACCTTC.

DNA for the CDR3: TGTGCCAGTGGACAGTCTCCAACTAATGAAAAACTGTTTTTT. Residues: CASGQSPTNEKLFF. The chain links TRBV19 to TRBJ1-4; D is possibly TRBD1 (6 bases). The CDR3 spans 14 residues. The V gene's germline CDR1 is LNHDA and CDR2 SQIVND (reference sequence). V lost 8 bases and J 0 bases, leaving 10 bases between the germline ends.

The chain's CDR3 is CASSRELAGSTDTQYF. CDR3 DNA: TGTGCCAGCAGCCGTGAACTAGCGGGGAGCACAGATACGCAGTATTTT. The chain links TRBV11-2 to TRBJ2-3, with 10 bases identical to TRBD2. The germline V gene encodes CDR1 SGHAT and CDR2 FQNNGV. Trimming removed 5 bases from V and 0 bases from J; junction bases left unmatched: 5. The CDR3 sequence is 16 residues long.

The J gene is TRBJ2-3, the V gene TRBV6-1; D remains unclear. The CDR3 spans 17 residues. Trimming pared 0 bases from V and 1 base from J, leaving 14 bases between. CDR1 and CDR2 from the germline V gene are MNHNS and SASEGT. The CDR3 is CASSEAAIGVRTDTQYF. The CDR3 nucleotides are TGTGCCAGCAGTGAAGCTGCAATTGGCGTCCGCACAGATACGCAGTATTTT.

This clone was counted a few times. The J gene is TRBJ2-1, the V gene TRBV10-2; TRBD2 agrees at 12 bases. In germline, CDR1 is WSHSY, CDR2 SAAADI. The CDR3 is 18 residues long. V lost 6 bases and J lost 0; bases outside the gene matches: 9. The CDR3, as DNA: TGCGCCAGCAGCACCCCGACTAGCGGGAGACGCTCCTACAATGAGCAGTTCTTC. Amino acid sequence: CASSTPTSGRRSYNEQFF.

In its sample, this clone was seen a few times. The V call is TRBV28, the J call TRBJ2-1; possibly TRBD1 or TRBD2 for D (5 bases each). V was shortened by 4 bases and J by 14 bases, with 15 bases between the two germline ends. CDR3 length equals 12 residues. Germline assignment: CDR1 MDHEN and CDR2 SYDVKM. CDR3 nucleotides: TGTGCCAGCAGTTCGGGGCCCGTGGGAAAGTTCTTC. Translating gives CASSSGPVGKFF.

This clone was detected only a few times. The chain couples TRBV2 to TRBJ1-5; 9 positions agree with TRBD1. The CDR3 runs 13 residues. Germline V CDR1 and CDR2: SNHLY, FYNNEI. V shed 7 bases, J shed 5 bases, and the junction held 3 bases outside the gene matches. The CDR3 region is CASNRGPDQPQHF. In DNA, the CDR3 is TGTGCCAGCAACAGGGGGCCCGATCAGCCCCAGCATTTT.

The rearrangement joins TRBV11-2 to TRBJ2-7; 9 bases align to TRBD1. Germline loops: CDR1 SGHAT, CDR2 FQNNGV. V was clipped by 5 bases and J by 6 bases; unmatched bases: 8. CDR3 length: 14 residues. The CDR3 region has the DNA TGTGCCAGCAGCCCCCAAACAGGGGGCTTCGAGCAGTACTTC. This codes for CASSPQTGGFEQYF.

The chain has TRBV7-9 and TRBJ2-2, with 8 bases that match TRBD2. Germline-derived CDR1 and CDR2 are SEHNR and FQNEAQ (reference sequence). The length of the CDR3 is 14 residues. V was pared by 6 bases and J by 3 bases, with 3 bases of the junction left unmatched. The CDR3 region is CASRFSGDTGELFF. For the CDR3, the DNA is TGTGCCAGCAGATTTAGCGGGGACACCGGGGAGCTGTTTTTT.

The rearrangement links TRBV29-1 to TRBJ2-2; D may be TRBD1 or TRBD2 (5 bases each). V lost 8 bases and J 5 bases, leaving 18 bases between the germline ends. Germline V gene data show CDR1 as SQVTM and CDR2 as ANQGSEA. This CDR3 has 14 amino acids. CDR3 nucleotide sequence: TGCAGCTTCGCCGGGACCGAGGTGACCGGGGAGCTGTTTTTT. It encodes CSFAGTEVTGELFF.

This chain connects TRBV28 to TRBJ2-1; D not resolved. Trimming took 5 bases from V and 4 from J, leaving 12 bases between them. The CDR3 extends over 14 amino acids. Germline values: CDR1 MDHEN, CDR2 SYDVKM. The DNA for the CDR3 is TGTGCCAGCAGTCCCGAGTTGGGGTACAATGAGCAGTTCTTC. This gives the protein CASSPELGYNEQFF.

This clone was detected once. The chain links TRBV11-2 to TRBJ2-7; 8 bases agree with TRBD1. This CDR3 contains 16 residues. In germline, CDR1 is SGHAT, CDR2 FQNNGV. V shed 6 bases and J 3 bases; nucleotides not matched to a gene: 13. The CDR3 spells CASSKGVGRGLYEQYF. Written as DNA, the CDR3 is TGTGCCAGCAGTAAAGGGGTGGGCAGGGGGCTCTACGAGCAGTACTTC.

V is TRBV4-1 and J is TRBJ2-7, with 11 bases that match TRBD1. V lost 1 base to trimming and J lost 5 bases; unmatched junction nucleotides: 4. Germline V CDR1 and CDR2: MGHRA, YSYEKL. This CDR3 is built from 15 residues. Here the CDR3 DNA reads TGCGCCAGCAGCCAAGGGACAGGGGGCTTCAACGAGCAGTACTTC. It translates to CASSQGTGGFNEQYF.

CDR3 DNA sequence: TGTGCCAGCGTGGGGGTAGGCAATCAGCCCCAGCATTTT. Its translation is CASVGVGNQPQHF. The chain uses TRBV6-1 and TRBJ1-5; possibly TRBD1 for D (5 bases). Germline V gene lookup returns CDR1 MNHNS and CDR2 SASEGT. V lost 8 bases and J lost 2, with 10 bases in between. The CDR3 is 13 residues long.

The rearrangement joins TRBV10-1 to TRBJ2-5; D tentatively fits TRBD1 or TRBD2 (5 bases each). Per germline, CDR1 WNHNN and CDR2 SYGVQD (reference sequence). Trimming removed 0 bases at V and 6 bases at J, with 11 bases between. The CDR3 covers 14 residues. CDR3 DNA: TGCGCCAGCAGTGAGTCCCGGGGCGGTAAGACCCAGTACTTC. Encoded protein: CASSESRGGKTQYF.

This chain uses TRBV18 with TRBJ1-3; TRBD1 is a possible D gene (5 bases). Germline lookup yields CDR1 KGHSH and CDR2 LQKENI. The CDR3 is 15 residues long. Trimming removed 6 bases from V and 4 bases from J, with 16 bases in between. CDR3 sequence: CASSLAMGRGNTIYF. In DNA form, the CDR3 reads TGTGCCAGCTCCCTTGCTATGGGACGAGGAAACACCATATATTTT.

The CDR3 nucleotides are TGCGCCAGCAGCCACCCGCGCGTGCAGCGGGGTTTCTCCTACGAGCAGTACTTC. This gives the protein CASSHPRVQRGFSYEQYF. V and J are TRBV4-1 and TRBJ2-7, with 7 positions matching TRBD2. The V gene's germline CDR1 is MGHRA and CDR2 YSYEKL. CDR3 length: 18 amino acids. V was pared by 3 bases and J by 0 bases, with 14 bases of the junction left unmatched.

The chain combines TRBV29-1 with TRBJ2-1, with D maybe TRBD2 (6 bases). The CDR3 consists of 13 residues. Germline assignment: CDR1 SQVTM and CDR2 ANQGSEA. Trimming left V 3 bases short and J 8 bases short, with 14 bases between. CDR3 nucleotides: TGCAGCGTTGAGTCGGGAGTAATTTATGAGCAGTTCTTC. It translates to CSVESGVIYEQFF.

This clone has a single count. CDR3 sequence (DNA): TGTGCCAGTAGTATACAGGGGCGCCCAGATGGCTACACCTTC. This encodes CASSIQGRPDGYTF. The chain recombines TRBV19 with TRBJ1-2, with D perhaps matching TRBD1 (6 bases). The CDR3 totals 14 residues. Trimming cost V 2 bases and J 6 bases, with 13 bases left between them. Germline V gene data show CDR1 as LNHDA and CDR2 as SQIVND (reference sequence).

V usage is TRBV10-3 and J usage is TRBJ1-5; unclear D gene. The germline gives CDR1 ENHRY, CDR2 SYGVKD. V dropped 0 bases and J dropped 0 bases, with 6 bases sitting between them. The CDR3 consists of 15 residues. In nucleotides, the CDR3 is TGTGCCATCAGTGAGTCGTTTGGTAGCAATCAGCCCCAGCATTTT. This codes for CAISESFGSNQPQHF.

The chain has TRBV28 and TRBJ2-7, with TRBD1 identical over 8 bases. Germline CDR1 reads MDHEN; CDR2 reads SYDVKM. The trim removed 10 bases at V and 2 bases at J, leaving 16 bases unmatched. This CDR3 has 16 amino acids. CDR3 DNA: TGTGCCACCAGGGGCAGGGGGCCTGGTGCCCCCTACGAGCAGTACTTC. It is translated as CATRGRGPGAPYEQYF.

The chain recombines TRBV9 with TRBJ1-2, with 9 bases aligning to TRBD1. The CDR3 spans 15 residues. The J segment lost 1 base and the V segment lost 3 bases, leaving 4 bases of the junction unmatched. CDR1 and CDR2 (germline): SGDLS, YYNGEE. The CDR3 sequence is CASSARDRDNYGYTF. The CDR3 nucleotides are TGTGCCAGCAGCGCCCGGGACAGGGATAACTATGGCTACACCTTC. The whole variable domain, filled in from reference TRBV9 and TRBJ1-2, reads DSGVTQTPKHLITATGQRVTLRCSPRSGDLSVYWYQQSLDQGLQFLIQYYNGEERAKGNILERFSAQQFPDLHSELNLSSLELGDSALYFCASSARDRDNYGYTFGSGTRLTVV.

CDR3 loop: CSVGTFSSSYEQYF. CDR3 sequence (DNA): TGCAGCGTTGGGACGTTTTCGAGCTCCTACGAGCAGTACTTC. The chain joins TRBV29-1 to TRBJ2-7; D unresolved. CDR1 SQVTM and CDR2 ANQGSEA come from the germline V gene. The length of the CDR3 is 14 residues. Trimming left V 4 bases short and J 0 bases short, with 13 bases between.

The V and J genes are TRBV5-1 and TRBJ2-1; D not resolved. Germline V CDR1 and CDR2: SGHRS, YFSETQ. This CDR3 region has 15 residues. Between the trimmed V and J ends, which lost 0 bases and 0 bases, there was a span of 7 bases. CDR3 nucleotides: TGCGCCAGCAGCTTGGAAGCGAGCTCCTACAATGAGCAGTTCTTC. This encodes CASSLEASSYNEQFF.

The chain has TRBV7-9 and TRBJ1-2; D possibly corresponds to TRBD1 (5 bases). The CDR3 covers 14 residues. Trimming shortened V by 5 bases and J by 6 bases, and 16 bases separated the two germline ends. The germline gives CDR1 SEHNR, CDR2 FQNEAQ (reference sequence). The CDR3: CASSGSGGADGYTF. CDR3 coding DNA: TGTGCCAGCAGCGGCTCGGGAGGGGCAGATGGCTACACCTTC. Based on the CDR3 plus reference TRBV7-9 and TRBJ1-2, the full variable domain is DTGVSQNPRHKITKRGQNVTFRCDPISEHNRLYWYRQTLGQGPEFLTYFQNEAQLEKSRLLSDRFSAERPKGSFSTLEIQRTEQGDSAMYLCASSGSGGADGYTFGSGTRLTVV.

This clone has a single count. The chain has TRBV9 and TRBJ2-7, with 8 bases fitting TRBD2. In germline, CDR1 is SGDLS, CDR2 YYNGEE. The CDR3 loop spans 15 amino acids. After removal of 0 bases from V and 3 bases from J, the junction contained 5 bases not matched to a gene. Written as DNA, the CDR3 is TGTGCCAGCAGCGTAGGAGGAGCGGGAGTCTACGAGCAGTACTTC. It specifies CASSVGGAGVYEQYF.

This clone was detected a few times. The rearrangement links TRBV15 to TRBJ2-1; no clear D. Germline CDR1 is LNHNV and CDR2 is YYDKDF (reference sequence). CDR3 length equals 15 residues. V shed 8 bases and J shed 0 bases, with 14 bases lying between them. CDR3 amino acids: CATSVSGDSYNEQFF. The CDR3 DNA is TGTGCCACCTCCGTCTCTGGTGACTCCTACAATGAGCAGTTCTTC. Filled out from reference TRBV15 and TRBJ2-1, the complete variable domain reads DAMVIQNPRYQVTQFGKPVTLSCSQTLNHNVMYWYQQKSSQAPKLLFHYYDKDFNNEADTPDNFQSRRPNTSFCFLDIRSPGLGDTAMYLCATSVSGDSYNEQFFGPGTRLTVL.

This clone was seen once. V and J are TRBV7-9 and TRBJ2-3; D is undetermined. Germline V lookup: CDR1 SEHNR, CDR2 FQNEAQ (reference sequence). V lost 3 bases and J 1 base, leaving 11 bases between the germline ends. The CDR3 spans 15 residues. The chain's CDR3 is CASSFLATGTDTQYF. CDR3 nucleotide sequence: TGTGCCAGCAGCTTCTTAGCCACCGGCACAGATACGCAGTATTTT. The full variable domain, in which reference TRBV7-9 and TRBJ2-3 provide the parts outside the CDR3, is DTGVSQNPRHKITKRGQNVTFRCDPISEHNRLYWYRQTLGQGPEFLTYFQNEAQLEKSRLLSDRFSAERPKGSFSTLEIQRTEQGDSAMYLCASSFLATGTDTQYFGPGTRLTVL.

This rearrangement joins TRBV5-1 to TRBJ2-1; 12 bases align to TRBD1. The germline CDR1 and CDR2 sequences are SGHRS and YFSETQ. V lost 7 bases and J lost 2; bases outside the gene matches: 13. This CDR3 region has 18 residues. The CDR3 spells CASGSGTGGQLPYNEQFF. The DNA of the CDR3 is TGCGCCAGCGGATCCGGGACAGGGGGCCAGTTGCCCTACAATGAGCAGTTCTTC.

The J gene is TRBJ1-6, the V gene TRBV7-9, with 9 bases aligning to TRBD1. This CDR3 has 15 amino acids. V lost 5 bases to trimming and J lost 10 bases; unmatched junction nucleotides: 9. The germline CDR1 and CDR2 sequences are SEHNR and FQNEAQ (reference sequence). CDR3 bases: TGTGCCAGCAGCAAGAGCCGGACAGGGGAATCACCCCTCCACTTT. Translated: CASSKSRTGESPLHF.